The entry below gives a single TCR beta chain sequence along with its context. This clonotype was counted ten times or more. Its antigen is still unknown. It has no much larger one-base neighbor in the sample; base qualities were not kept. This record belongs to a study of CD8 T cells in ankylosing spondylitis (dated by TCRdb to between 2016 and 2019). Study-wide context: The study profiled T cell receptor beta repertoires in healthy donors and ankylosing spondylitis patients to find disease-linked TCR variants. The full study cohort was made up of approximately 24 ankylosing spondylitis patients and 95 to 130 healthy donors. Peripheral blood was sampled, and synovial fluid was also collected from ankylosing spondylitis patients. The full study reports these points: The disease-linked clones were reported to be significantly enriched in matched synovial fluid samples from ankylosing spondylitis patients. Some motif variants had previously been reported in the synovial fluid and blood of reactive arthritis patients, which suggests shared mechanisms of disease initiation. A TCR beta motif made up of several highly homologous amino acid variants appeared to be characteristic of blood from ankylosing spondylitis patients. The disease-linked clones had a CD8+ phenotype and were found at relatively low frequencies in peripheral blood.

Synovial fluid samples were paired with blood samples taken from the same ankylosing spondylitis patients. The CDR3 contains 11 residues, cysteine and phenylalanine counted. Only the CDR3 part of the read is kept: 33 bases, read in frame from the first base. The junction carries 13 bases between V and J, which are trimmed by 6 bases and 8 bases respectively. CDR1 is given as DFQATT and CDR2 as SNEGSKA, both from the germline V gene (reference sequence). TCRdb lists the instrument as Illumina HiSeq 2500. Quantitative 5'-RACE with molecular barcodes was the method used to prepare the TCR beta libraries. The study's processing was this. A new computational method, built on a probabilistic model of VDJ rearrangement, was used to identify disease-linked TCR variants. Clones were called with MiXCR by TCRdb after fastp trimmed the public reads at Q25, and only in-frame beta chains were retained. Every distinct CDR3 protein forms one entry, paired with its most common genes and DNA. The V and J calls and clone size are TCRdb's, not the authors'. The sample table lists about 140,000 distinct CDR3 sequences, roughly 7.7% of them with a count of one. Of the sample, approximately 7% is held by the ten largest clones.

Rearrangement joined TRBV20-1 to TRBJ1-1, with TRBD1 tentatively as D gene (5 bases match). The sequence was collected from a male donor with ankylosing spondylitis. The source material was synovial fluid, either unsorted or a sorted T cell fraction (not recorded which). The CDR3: CSAEGGAEAFF. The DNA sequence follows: TGCAGTGCGGAGGGTGGGGCCGAAGCTTTCTTT.